What follows describes a single TCR beta chain. This record belongs to a study of identical twins. V lost 4 bases to trimming and J lost 9 bases; unmatched junction nucleotides: 9. The CDR3 has 15 residues. The germline CDR1 and CDR2 sequences are SGHRS and YFSETQ. Template switching, a step in the protocol, added a universal primer site, and cDNA carried unique molecular identifiers. Each CDR3 protein is one row after TCRdb ran MiXCR on the 5' RACE reads. The repertoire has 350,000 or so distinct CDR3 sequences, roughly 9% of them found once; the top ten carry 8% to 10%. The chain links TRBV5-1 to TRBJ2-1; TRBD2 aligns across 11 bases. This TCR was sampled from a woman aged 45-65 years in good health. The sequencing sample was made of naive T cells sorted from blood. The CDR3 protein is CASSPGLAEPREQFF. DNA of the CDR3: TGCGCCAGCAGCCCGGGACTAGCGGAGCCACGTGAGCAGTTCTTC.